This T cell receptor beta chain derives from a study of neoadjuvant nivolumab and ipilimumab in lung cancer (dated by TCRdb to about 2020). Study-level background: Nivolumab was administered intravenously at 3 mg/kg on days 1, 15 and 29, and in the combination arm ipilimumab 1 mg/kg was added on day 1 only. The study compared TCR repertoires in pretherapy (baseline) peripheral blood with TCR repertoires in tumors resected at surgery following neoadjuvant immune checkpoint blockade. Matched pretherapy and resected tumor pairs were analyzed for seven patients: four treated with nivolumab and three with nivolumab plus ipilimumab. A total of 45 or so patients with operable NSCLC were treated in the trial, with about 23 randomized to nivolumab monotherapy and roughly 20 randomized to nivolumab plus ipilimumab. The major pathologic response (MPR) rate in the intention-to-treat population in each study arm was designated as the primary trial endpoint.

Trimming accounts for 5 bases at V and 5 bases at J, while the number of junction bases matched to no gene is 8. Taken from cysteine to phenylalanine, the CDR3 has 15 residues. CDR3 DNA is the only sequence kept; it has 45 bases, read in frame from the first base. For CDR1 and CDR2, the germline V gene lists SGHVS and FNYEAQ. The library was built by means of the immunoSEQ multiplex PCR assay. Turning to the authors' computational methods: Repertoires were summarized in terms of richness and clonality, and significantly expanded and contracted clones between pre- and post-therapy samples were identified. TCRdb took over this immuneACCESS table, retaining in-frame rearrangements with V and J assigned. Such tables are incomplete; in checked studies, under half of the missing clones stem from an unresolved V gene, and the remainder is unexplained. For V, J and clone size, that table is used; D and trimming come from the DNA. A total of approximately 31,000 clones appear in this sample, approximately 90% of them only once. The ten largest account for about 5% of the sample.

Concerning this clone: Its antigen has not been determined. Per-nucleotide qualities are absent, and no much larger clonotype sits a single base away.

Overall study results and their limits: Pretherapy blood TCR richness correlated positively with richness in tumors resected after neoadjuvant therapy (Spearman R ≈ 0.86). From pretherapy to surgery, tumor T-cell richness and clonality increased in three of three dual-therapy tumors but in only two of four nivolumab-treated tumors. Compared with tumor-adjacent uninvolved lung, resected tumors had greater TCR richness and clonality, and increases showed up in more of the dual-therapy-treated tumors. No significant correlation was found between TCR clonality and pathologic tumor regression, and only one major-pathologic-response sample was available for the clonality analysis. A small number of samples was subjected to TCR sequencing.

Sample time point, as interpreted from the label and publication: at surgical resection after neoadjuvant nivolumab +/- ipilimumab. The samples were obtained from NEOSTAR, a phase 2 randomized trial that tested neoadjuvant nivolumab or nivolumab plus ipilimumab, followed by surgery, in operable NSCLC. The origin of this receptor is an adult with non-small cell lung cancer. The sequenced sample was peripheral blood, obtained after neoadjuvant nivolumab, alone or with ipilimumab, at or shortly before surgery. The chain uses TRBV7-6 and TRBJ2-5; 10 central bases correspond to TRBD2. The CDR3 is CASSLSGGASETQYF. Here is the DNA: TGTGCCAGCAGCCTCAGCGGGGGGGCCAGTGAGACCCAGTACTTC.